The clone carrying this T cell receptor beta chain was seen ten or more times. Trimming pared 5 bases from V and 2 bases from J, leaving 16 bases between. CDR3 length: 15 amino acids. CDR1 and CDR2 (germline): MNHEY, SVGAGI. This sample was taken from a study of low-dose radiotherapy and immunotherapy resistance in tumors. Study at large: Intravenous administration to patients comprised nivolumab at 240 mg every two weeks and ipilimumab at 1 mg/kg every six weeks.

Covering alpha and beta chains, TRAV- and TRBV-specific primers were used for the first-strand cDNA. The TCRs were subjected to amplification over approximately 20 PCR cycles employing a constant-region primer in conjunction with a V-primer adapter. One entry per CDR3 protein, called by TCRdb with MiXCR from the reads. The profile covers around 90,000 distinct CDR3 sequences, with 18% appearing a single time and about 5.9% taken by the ten largest. The time point is: before trial treatment. Advanced solid tumors lacking tumor-infiltrating lymphocytes were present in eligible patients. Sequences were derived from PBMCs, sampled before treatment. V is TRBV6-5 and J is TRBJ2-7, with a tentative D call TRBD2 (5 bases). This TCR was sampled from a male donor with prostate cancer. The CDR3 region is CASSRLSMGAYEQYF. The CDR3 DNA sequence: TGTGCCAGCAGTCGACTATCGATGGGTGCCTACGAGCAGTACTTC.